These 6 T cell receptor beta chains were all obtained from the same sample, sequenced in a study of blood T cells in healthy people across ages (dated by TCRdb to about 2015). The library was built by means of 5' RACE. TCRdb shows the sequencer as Illumina HiSeq 2500. A second PCR of roughly 7 to 12 cycles was run with a J-beta primer mix and a sample-barcoded 5' primer. TCRdb reran the public reads through fastp at Q25 and MiXCR, keeping productive beta chains. Rows merge per CDR3 protein into single entries with the most common DNA and genes. Counted in this sample were more than 1,400,000 distinct CDR3 sequences; 40% to 50% of them appeared once. Together, the top ten hold 7.9% of the sample. The specimen was blood. Every receptor here comes from a woman aged 18-35 years in good health.

This chain joins TRBV7-9 and TRBJ1-1, with TRBD1 matching 7 bases. The CDR3 length is 13 residues. The germline gives CDR1 SEHNR, CDR2 FQNEAQ (reference sequence). The ends lost 6 bases at V and 5 bases at J; junction bases unmatched: 6. The CDR3 coding sequence is TGTGCCAGCAGGGATGACAGGGTTACTGAAGCTTTCTTT. Its translation: CASRDDRVTEAFF. The variable domain in full, completed from reference TRBV7-9 and TRBJ1-1, reads DTGVSQNPRHKITKRGQNVTFRCDPISEHNRLYWYRQTLGQGPEFLTYFQNEAQLEKSRLLSDRFSAERPKGSFSTLEIQRTEQGDSAMYLCASRDDRVTEAFFGQGTRLTVV.

This clonotype was picked up one time. The J gene is TRBJ1-2, the V gene TRBV2; TRBD1 might be the D (5 bases). Trimming stripped 11 bases from V and 4 bases from J, with 17 bases between. CDR1 and CDR2 (germline): SNHLY, FYNNEI. The CDR3 consists of 13 residues. The chain's CDR3 is CAGKRQYSYGYTF. DNA for the CDR3: TGTGCCGGCAAGAGACAGTATAGCTATGGCTACACCTTC.

The V and J genes are TRBV2 and TRBJ1-1; possibly TRBD1 for D (5 bases). Trimming took off 2 bases at V and 7 bases at J, with 17 bases between the two ends. Germline-derived CDR1 and CDR2 are SNHLY and FYNNEI. This CDR3 contains 15 residues. This CDR3 reads CASSEFPGDVSEAFF. CDR3 bases: TGTGCCAGCAGTGAATTTCCGGGGGACGTCAGTGAAGCTTTCTTT.

This clonotype has just a few counts. The gene calls are TRBV6-1 and TRBJ2-3, with D tentatively TRBD2 (5 bases). Germline-derived CDR1 and CDR2 are MNHNS and SASEGT. V was pared by 1 base and J by 9 bases, with 11 bases between. This CDR3 contains 13 residues. The CDR3 nucleotides are TGTGCCAGCAGTGAAGTGGAGGTGAGGACGCAGTATTTT. Translated, it gives CASSEVEVRTQYF.

This clonotype was detected only a few times. The genes are TRBV20-1 and TRBJ1-1, with D possibly being TRBD1 (5 bases). Germline CDR1 reads DFQATT; CDR2 reads SNEGSKA (reference sequence). CDR3 length equals 13 residues. V gave up 6 bases and J gave up 2 bases, with 13 bases separating them. CDR3 nucleotide sequence: TGCAGTGCCCTAGACGACAGAAACACTGAAGCTTTCTTT. Translating gives CSALDDRNTEAFF.

The gene calls are TRBV2 and TRBJ2-1; D is unresolved. Trimming took 6 bases from V and 10 from J, leaving 19 bases between them. The V gene's germline CDR1 is SNHLY and CDR2 FYNNEI. This CDR3 is built from 14 residues. Here the CDR3 reads CASRAERGLGEQFF. DNA of the CDR3: TGTGCCAGCAGAGCTGAAAGAGGCCTTGGGGAGCAGTTCTTC.